This TCR beta chain was documented in a study of follicular helper T cells after annual influenza vaccination. The CDR3 is 13 residues long. The V gene's germline CDR1 is SGHTA and CDR2 FQGNSA. The germline V and J ends were trimmed by 5 bases and 6 bases, with 13 bases remaining between them. Generated by immunoSEQ multiplex PCR, the TCRdb table keeps only in-frame clones and is missing some. This repertoire shows 7,500 to 10,000 clones, 80% to 90% found once; its top ten account for around 3.3%. The time point here: 2014-2015 season, 7 days after vaccination. Subjects lived in the community and lacked influenza vaccine within the prior 6 months.

The origin of this receptor is an adult who received the influenza vaccine. The sample was CXCR5+ CD38- circulating T follicular helper cells from blood, taken 7 days after influenza vaccination. Subset described: circulating Tfh, non-naive CD4+CXCR5+PD-1+ (ICOS+CD38+ or ICOS-CD38-). This chain links TRBV7-2 with TRBJ1-1; possible D gene TRBD1, 5 bases. In DNA form, the CDR3 reads TGTGCCAGCAGCACCCGGGACGGAGCTGAAGCTTTCTTT. Translating gives CASSTRDGAEAFF.